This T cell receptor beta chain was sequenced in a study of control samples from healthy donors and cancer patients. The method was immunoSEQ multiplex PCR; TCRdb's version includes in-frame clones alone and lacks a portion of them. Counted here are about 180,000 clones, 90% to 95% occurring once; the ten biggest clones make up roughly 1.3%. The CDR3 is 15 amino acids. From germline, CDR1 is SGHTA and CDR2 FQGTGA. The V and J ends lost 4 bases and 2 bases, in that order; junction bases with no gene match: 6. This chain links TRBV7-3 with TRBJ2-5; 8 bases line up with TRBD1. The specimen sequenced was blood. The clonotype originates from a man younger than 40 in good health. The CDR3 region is CASSSGTGPQETQYF. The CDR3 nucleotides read TGTGCCAGCAGCTCCGGGACAGGCCCGCAAGAGACCCAGTACTTC.